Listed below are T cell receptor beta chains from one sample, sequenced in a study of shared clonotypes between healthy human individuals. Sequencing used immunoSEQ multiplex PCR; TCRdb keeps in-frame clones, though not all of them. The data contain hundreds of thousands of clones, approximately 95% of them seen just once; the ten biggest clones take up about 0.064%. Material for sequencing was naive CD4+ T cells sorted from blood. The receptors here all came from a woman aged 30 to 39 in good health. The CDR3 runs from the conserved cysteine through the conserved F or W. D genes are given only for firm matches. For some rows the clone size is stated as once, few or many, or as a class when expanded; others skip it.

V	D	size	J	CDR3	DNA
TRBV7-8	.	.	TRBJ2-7	CASSLAGATYEQYF	TGTGCCAGCAGCTTAGCGGGAGCGACCTACGAGCAGTACTTC
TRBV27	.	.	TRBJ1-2	CASSLSRAGYGYTF	TGTGCCAGCAGTTTATCAAGGGCCGGCTATGGCTACACCTTC
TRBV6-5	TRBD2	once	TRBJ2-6	CASSRGGSGANVLTF	TGTGCCAGCAGCCGCGGGGGGTCTGGGGCCAACGTCCTGACTTTC
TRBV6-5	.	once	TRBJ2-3	CASSYARRDTQYF	TGTGCCAGCAGTTACGCCCGAAGAGATACGCAGTATTTT
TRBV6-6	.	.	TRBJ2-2	CASSYVGSGELFF	TGTGCCAGCAGTTACGTGGGGTCCGGGGAGCTGTTTTTT
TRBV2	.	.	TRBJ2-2	CASSESSAGELFF	TGTGCCAGCAGTGAATCTTCCGCCGGGGAGCTGTTTTTT
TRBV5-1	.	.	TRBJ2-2	CASSITLANTGELFF	TGCGCCAGTTCAATAACCCTAGCGAACACCGGGGAGCTGTTTTTT
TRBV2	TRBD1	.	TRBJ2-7	CASSEVGTGVGEQYF	TGTGCCAGCAGTGAGGTCGGGACAGGGGTGGGAGAGCAGTACTTC
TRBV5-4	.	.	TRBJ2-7	CASSAGLGREYEQYF	TGTGCCAGCAGCGCAGGATTGGGACGGGAATACGAGCAGTACTTC
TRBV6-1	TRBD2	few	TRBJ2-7	CASRKQAGVEDEQYF	TGTGCCAGCAGGAAACAAGCGGGAGTGGAAGACGAGCAGTACTTC
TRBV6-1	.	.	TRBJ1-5	CASSEGRDQPQHF	TGTGCCAGCAGTGAAGGCAGGGATCAGCCCCAGCATTTT
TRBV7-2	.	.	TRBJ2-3	CASSLSRAADTQYF	TGTGCCAGCAGCTTATCCAGGGCGGCAGATACGCAGTATTTT
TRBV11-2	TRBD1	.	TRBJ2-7	CASSLAGTDTYEQYF	TGTGCCAGCAGCTTAGCCGGGACAGATACCTACGAGCAGTACTTC
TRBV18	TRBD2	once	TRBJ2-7	CASSLGTSGSDEQYF	TGTGCCAGCTCACTTGGGACTAGCGGGAGTGACGAGCAGTACTTC
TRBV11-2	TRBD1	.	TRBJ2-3	CASSVQQGAGGDTQYF	TGTGCCAGCAGCGTTCAACAGGGGGCGGGTGGAGATACGCAGTATTTT
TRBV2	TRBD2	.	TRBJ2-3	CASMTSSGTDTQYF	TGTGCCAGCATGACTAGCTCTGGCACAGATACGCAGTATTTT
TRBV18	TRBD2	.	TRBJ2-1	CASSRAKTSGNNEQFF	TGTGCCAGCTCACGGGCGAAGACTAGCGGTAACAATGAGCAGTTCTTC
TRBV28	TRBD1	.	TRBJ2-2	CASNNRGTPGELFF	TGTGCCAGCAATAACAGGGGAACCCCCGGGGAGCTGTTTTTT
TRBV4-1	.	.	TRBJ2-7	CASSQEKSAGLYEQYF	TGCGCCAGCAGCCAAGAAAAGAGTGCGGGGCTCTACGAGCAGTACTTC
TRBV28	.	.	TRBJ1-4	CASSVQSNEKLFF	TGTGCCAGCAGCGTACAGAGTAATGAAAAACTGTTTTTT